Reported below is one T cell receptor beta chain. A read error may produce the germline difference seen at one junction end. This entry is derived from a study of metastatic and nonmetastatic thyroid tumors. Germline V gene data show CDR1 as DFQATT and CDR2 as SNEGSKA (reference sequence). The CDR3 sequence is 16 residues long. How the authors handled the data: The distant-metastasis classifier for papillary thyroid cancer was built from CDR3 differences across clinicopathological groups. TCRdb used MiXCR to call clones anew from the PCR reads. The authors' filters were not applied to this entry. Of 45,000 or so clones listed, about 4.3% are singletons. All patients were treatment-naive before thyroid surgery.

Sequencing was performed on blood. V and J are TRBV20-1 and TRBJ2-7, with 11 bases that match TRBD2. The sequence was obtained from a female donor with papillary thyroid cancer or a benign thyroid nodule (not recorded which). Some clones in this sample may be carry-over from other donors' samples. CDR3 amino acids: CSAGSILAGESYEKYF. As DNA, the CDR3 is TGCAGTGCTGGATCGATACTAGCGGGAGAGAGCTACGAGAAGTACTTC.